This T cell receptor (beta chain) emerged from a study of blood T cell repertoires in COVID-19 (dated by TCRdb to 2020 to 2021). Regarding the complete study: Samples covering the acute and convalescent phases of COVID-19 were provided by collaborators in the United States, Italy and Spain. The material from the prospective study consisted of cDNA or gDNA derived from T cells, B-cell-depleted T cells, or PBMCs. The dataset comprised deeply sampled blood TCRbeta repertoires from subjects exposed to, actively infected with, or recovered from COVID-19. A freely available public database, intended as a resource for researchers studying the immune response to SARS-CoV-2, is where the repertoires were released. Samples were obtained from the ongoing ImmuneRACE study (first 160 participants) and from 1,254 subjects provided by 6 global collaborators. A de-identified subject ID, COVID-19 status, age in years and sex were almost always included in the sample metadata. Where HLA class I and class II types were available, the types were taken from metadata supplied by the sample provider, not from assay-based typing. Study-level results and caveats: How much clinical and demographic metadata was included differed by source and by participant, and the metadata was provided uncurated.

V sheds 5 bases and J sheds 6 bases, leaving 11 bases between their ends. From the cysteine through the phenylalanine, the CDR3 covers 13 amino acids. Only CDR3 DNA is held: 39 bases, read in frame from base 1. The germline V gene gives CDR1 as SNHLY and CDR2 as FYNNEI. TCRbeta CDR3 regions were amplified from genomic DNA by means of the immunoSEQ Assay, a bias-controlled multiplex PCR. The authors' analysis ran thus. The number of nucleated cells in each sample was estimated by amplification of reference gene primers within the assay. To quantify the absolute abundance of each unique TCRbeta CDR3 rearrangement, sequence reads were collapsed and filtered. Productive Simpson clonality was computed per sample as the square root of Simpson's diversity index over productive rearrangements. TCRdb holds this immuneACCESS table with in-frame rearrangements only. Some clones are missing; in checked studies, unresolved V genes explain under half, and the rest has no known cause. The V and J calls and clone size come from that table; D and trimming were worked out from the DNA. The sample table records more than 450,000 clones; about 85% of these occur just once. Of the sample, approximately 0.7% falls within the top ten clones.

Note on this clone: What antigen it recognizes has not been identified. No base qualities exist here, and no much larger clone lies one base off it.

Participants in the prospective study were aged roughly 18 to 100 years, lived in 24 United States geographic areas, and enrolled through a virtual design. To assign participants to cohorts, the prospective study relied on clinical history that participants themselves reported in a screening survey and a study questionnaire. Recovered participants in ImmuneRACE Cohort 3 were defined as having two consecutive negative NP/OP PCR tests, clearance from a healthcare professional, or resolution of symptoms. In the prospective study, mobile phlebotomists collected whole blood, serum and a nasopharyngeal or oropharyngeal swab from each participant. Over an approximately two-month period, participants in the prospective study had the option of providing additional blood draws and questionnaires. Before DNA extraction, blood samples from the prospective study were shipped at room temperature or frozen.

The chain is assembled from TRBV2 and TRBJ1-5, and perhaps TRBD1 as D gene, on 5 matching bases. The sample taken for sequencing was PBMCs or T cells enriched from blood (not recorded which). The sequence came from a woman under 30 who had recovered from COVID-19. The bases are TGTGCCAGCAGTCTTACGGGGGGTCAGCCCCAGCATTTT. It encodes CASSLTGGQPQHF.